This TCR beta chain was sequenced for a study of CD8 T cells in ankylosing spondylitis. Study conclusions and caveats: Seemingly characteristic of ankylosing spondylitis blood was a TCR beta motif consisting of about 8 highly homologous variants. Disease-linked clones had a CD8+ phenotype and relatively low frequency in peripheral blood.

TCRdb re-analysed the 5' RACE reads in MiXCR, keeping a single row per CDR3 protein. Of fewer than 750,000 distinct CDR3 sequences in the sample, around 17% were seen once. V lost 4 bases to trimming and J lost 4 bases; unmatched junction nucleotides: 5. CDR1 and CDR2 (germline): SGDLS, YYNGEE. The CDR3 is 14 residues long. Of note for this clonotype: Its target is not known.

The receptor comes from a male donor with ankylosing spondylitis. Input material: blood, either unsorted or a sorted T cell fraction (not recorded which). V is TRBV9 and J is TRBJ2-1, with TRBD2 identical over 7 bases. Written as DNA, the CDR3 is TGTGCCAGCAGCCGGGGGGTGGAATACAATGAGCAGTTCTTC. This sequence encodes CASSRGVEYNEQFF.